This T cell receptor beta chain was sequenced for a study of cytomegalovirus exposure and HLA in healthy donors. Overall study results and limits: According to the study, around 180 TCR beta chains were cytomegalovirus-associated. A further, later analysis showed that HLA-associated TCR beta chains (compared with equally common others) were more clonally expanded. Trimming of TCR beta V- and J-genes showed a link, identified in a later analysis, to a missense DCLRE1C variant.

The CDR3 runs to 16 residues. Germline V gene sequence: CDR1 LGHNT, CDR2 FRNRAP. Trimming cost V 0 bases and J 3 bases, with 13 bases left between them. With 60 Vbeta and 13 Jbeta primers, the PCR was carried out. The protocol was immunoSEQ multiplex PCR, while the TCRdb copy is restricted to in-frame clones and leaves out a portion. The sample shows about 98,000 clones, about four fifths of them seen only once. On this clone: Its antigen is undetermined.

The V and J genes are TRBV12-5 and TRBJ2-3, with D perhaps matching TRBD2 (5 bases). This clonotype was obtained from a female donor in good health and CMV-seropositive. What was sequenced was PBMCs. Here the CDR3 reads CASGLVRGVWTDTQYF. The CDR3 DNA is TGTGCTAGTGGTTTGGTCCGGGGTGTGTGGACAGATACGCAGTATTTT.